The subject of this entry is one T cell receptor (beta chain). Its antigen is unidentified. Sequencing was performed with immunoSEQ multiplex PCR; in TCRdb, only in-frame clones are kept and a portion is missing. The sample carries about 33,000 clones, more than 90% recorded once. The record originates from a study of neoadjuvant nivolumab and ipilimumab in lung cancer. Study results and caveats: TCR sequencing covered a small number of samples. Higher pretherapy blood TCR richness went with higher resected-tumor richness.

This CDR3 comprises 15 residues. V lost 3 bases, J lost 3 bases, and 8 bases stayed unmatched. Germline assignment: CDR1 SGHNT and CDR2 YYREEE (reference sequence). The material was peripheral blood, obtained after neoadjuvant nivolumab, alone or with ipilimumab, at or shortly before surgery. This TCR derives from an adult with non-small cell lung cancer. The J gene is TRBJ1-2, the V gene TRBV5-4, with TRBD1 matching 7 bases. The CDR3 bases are TGTGCCAGCAGCTCAAAGGGGGCGAGGGACTATGGCTACACCTTC. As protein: CASSSKGARDYGYTF.